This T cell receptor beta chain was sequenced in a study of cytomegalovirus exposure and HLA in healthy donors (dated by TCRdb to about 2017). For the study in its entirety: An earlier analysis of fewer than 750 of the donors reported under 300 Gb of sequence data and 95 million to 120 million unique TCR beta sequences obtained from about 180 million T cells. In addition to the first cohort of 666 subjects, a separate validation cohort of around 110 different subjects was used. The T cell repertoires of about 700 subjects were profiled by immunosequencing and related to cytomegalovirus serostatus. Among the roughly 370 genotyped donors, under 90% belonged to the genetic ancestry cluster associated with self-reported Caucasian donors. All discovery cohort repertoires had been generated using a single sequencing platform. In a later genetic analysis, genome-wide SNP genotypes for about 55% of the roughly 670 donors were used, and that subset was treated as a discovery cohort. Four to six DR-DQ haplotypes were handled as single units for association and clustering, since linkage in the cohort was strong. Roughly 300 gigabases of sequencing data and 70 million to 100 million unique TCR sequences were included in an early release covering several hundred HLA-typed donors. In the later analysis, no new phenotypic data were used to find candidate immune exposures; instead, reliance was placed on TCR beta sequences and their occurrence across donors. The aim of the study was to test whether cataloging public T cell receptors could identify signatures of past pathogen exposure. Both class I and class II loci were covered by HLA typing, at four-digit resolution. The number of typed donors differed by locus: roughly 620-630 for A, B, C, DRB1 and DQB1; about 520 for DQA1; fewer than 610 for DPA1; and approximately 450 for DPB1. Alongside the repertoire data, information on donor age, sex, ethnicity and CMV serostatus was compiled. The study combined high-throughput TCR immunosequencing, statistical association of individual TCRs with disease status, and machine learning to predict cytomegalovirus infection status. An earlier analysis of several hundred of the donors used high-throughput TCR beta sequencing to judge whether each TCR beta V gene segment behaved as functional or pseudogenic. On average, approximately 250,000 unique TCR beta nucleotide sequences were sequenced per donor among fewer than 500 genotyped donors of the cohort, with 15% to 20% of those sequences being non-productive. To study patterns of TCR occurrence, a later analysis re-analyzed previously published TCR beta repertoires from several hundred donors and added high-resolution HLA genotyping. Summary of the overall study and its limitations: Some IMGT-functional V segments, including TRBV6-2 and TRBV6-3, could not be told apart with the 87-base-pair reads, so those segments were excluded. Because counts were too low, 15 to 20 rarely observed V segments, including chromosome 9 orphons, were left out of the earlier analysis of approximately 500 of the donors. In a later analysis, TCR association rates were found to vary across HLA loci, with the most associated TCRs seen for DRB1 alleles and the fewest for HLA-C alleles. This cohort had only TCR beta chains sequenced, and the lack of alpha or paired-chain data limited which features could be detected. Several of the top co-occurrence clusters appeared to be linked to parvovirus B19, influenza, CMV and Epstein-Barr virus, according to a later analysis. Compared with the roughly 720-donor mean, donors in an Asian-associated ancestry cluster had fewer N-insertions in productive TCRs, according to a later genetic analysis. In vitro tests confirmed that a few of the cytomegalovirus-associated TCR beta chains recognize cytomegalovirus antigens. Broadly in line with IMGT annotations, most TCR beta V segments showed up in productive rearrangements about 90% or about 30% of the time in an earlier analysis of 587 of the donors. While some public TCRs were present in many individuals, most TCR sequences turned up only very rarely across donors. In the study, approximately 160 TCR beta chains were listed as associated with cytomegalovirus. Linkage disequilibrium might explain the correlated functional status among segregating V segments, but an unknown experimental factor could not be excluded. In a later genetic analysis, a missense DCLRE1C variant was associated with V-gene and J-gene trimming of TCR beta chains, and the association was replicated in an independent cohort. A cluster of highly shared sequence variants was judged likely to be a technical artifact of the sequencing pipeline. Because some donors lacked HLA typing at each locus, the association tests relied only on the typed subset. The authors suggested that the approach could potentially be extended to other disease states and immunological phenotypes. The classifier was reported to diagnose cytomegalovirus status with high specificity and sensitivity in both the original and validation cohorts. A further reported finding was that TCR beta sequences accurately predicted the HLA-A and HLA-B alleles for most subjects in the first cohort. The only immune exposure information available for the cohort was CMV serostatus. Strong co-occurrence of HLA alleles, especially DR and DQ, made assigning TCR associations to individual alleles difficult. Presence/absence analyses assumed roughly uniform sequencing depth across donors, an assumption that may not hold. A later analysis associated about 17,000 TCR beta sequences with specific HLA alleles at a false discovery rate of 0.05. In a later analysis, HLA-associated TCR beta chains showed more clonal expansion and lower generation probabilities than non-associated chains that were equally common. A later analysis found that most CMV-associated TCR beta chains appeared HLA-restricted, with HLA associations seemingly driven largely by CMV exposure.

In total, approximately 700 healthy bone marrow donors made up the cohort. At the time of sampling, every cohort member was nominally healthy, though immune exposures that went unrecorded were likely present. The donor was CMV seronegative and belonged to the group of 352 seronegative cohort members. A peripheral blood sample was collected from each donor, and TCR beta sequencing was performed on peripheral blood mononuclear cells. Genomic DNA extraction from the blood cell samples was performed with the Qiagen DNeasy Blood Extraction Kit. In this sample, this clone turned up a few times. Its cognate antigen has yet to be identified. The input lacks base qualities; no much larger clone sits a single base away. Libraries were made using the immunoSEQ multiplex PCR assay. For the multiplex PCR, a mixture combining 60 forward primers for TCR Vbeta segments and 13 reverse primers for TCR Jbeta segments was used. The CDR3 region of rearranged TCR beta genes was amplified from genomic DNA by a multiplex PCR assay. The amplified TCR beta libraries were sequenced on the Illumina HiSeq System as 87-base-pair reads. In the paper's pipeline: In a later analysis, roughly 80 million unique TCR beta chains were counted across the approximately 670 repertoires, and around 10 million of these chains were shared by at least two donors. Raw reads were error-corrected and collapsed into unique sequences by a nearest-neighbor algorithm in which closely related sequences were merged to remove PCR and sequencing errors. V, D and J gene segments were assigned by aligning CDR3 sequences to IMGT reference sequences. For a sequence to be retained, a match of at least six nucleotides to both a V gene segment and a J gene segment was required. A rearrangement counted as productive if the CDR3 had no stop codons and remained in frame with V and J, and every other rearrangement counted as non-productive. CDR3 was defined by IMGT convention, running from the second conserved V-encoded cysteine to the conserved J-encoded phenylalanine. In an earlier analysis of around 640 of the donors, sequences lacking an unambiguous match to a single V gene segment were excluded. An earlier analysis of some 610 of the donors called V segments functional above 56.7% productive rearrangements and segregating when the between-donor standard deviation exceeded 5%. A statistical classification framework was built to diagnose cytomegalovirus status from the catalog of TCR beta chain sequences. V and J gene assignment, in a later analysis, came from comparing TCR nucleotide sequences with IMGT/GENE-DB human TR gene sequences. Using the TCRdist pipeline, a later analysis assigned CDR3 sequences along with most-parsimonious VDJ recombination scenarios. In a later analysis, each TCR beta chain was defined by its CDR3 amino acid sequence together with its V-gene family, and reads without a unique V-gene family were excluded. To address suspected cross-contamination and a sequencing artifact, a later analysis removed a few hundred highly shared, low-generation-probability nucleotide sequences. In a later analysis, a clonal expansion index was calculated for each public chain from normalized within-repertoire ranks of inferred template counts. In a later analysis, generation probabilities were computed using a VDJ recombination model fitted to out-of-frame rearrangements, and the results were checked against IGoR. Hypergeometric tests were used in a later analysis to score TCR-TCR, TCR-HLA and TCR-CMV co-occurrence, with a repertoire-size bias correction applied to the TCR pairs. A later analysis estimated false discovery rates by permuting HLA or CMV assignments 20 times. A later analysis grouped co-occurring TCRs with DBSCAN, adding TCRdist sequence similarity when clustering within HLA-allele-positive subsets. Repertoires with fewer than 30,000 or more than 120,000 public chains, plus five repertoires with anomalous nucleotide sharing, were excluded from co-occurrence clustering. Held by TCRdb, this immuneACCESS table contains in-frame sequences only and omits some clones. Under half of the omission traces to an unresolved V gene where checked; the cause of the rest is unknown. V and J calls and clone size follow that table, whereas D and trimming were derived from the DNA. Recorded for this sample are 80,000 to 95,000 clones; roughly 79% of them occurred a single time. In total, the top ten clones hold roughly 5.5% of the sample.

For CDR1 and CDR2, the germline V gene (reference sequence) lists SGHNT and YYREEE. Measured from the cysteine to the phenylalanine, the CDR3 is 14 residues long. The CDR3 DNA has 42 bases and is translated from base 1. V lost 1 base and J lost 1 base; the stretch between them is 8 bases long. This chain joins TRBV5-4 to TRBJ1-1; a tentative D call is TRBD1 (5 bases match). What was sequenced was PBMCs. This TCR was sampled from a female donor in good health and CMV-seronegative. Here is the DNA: TGTGCCAGCAGCTTGCAGGGTAGGAACACTGAAGCTTTCTTT. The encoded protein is CASSLQGRNTEAFF.